Each of the 20 T cell receptor beta chains below was sequenced from the same sample in a study of early T cells in non-severe SARS-CoV-2 infection. Using its own MiXCR run on the 5' RACE reads, TCRdb lists one record per CDR3 protein. The data hold under 60,000 distinct CDR3 sequences, with roughly 8.2% observed a single time. The sequenced material came from whole blood. These TCRs come from an adult who was a healthcare worker with PCR-confirmed SARS-CoV-2 infection or an uninfected control (not recorded which).

This clonotype came up once. The chain employs TRBV6-4 and TRBJ2-7, with TRBD1 matching over 7 bases. CDR1 and CDR2 (germline): MRHNA, SNTAGT. Trimming cost V 6 bases and J 3 bases; bases outside gene matches: 14. The CDR3 spans 16 residues. This CDR3 is CASSREGTDSNYEQYF. The CDR3 DNA is TGTGCCAGCAGCCGGGAAGGGACAGACTCCAACTACGAGCAGTACTTC.

The genes are TRBV19 and TRBJ2-3; 7 bases align to TRBD2. Germline V CDR1 and CDR2: LNHDA, SQIVND (reference sequence). The CDR3 covers 16 residues. J lost 0 bases, V lost 3 bases, and 6 bases had no gene match. CDR3 nucleotides: TGTGCCAGTAGTATCGGGACTAAAACTAGCACAGATACGCAGTATTTT. Translated, it gives CASSIGTKTSTDTQYF. The full variable domain, its missing parts supplied by reference TRBV19 and TRBJ2-3, is DGGITQSPKYLFRKEGQNVTLSCEQNLNHDAMYWYRQDPGQGLRLIYYSQIVNDFQKGDIAEGYSVSREKKESFPLTVTSAQKNPTAFYLCASSIGTKTSTDTQYFGPGTRLTVL.

This clonotype came up a few times. The genes are TRBV28 and TRBJ2-3; D may match TRBD1 or TRBD2 (6 bases each). The germline CDR1 and CDR2 sequences are MDHEN and SYDVKM. Between the trimmed V and J ends, which lost 1 base and 4 bases, there was a span of 15 bases. This CDR3 region has 16 residues. The CDR3 DNA reads TGTGCCAGCAGTTTATCGGGGGCAGGGATGGCAGATACGCAGTATTTT. Its translation: CASSLSGAGMADTQYF.

This clonotype has ten or more counts. V and J are TRBV27 and TRBJ2-3; no firm D call. With 7 bases removed from V and 0 bases from J, the gap between germline ends came to 14 bases. The germline CDR1 and CDR2 sequences are MNHEY and SMNVEV (reference sequence). The CDR3 sequence is 15 residues long. The CDR3 reads CASTRAPSSTDTQYF. The CDR3 DNA reads TGTGCCAGCACCCGGGCCCCCTCCAGCACAGATACGCAGTATTTT.

About this clonotype: Just one base apart from a much larger clone, this may be a read error. The chain combines TRBV11-2 with TRBJ2-1; possible D gene TRBD2, 5 bases. CDR1 is SGHAT and CDR2 is FQNNGV in the germline V gene. V lost 7 bases and J lost 8, with 15 bases in between. This CDR3 region has 13 residues. CDR3 protein: CASILDLEDEQFF. The CDR3 DNA follows: TGTGCCAGCATACTTGACTTGGAGGATGAGCAGTTCTTC.

This sequence joins TRBV20-1 and TRBJ2-2; 8 bases are a match to TRBD1. V lost 3 bases to trimming and J lost 3 bases; unmatched junction nucleotides: 3. CDR1 is DFQATT and CDR2 is SNEGSKA in the germline V gene (reference sequence). The CDR3 is 14 amino acids. CDR3 nucleotides: TGCAGTGCTAGGGCGACAGGGGACACCGGGGAGCTGTTTTTT. Translation: CSARATGDTGELFF.

Here the CDR3 reads CASSELTTAGYEQYF. The CDR3 DNA follows: TGTGCCAGCAGCGAGTTGACAACCGCGGGGTACGAGCAGTACTTC. The chain uses TRBV28 and TRBJ2-7; tentative D call: TRBD2 (6 bases). Germline CDR1 and CDR2: MDHEN and SYDVKM. V was clipped by 6 bases and J by 4 bases, with 19 bases between them. CDR3 size: 15 residues.

This clonotype has a single count. The chain links TRBV5-6 to TRBJ2-5; D possibly corresponds to TRBD2 (6 bases). Germline-derived CDR1 and CDR2 are SGHDT and YYEEEE. This CDR3 is built from 14 residues. V was cut by 4 bases and J by 2 bases, with 12 bases left in between. CDR3 in DNA: TGTGCCAGCAGCCCGCCGGCGGGGCAAGAGACCCAGTACTTC. It codes for CASSPPAGQETQYF.

This clonotype is categorized as medium-sized. The gene calls are TRBV5-6 and TRBJ2-1; D may be TRBD2 (5 bases). CDR1 and CDR2 from the germline V gene are SGHDT and YYEEEE. CDR3 size: 15 residues. The ends were cut back, 0 bases at V and 1 base at J, with 8 bases in the middle. Here the CDR3 reads CASSLVGGSYNEQFF. CDR3 nucleotide sequence: TGTGCCAGCAGCTTGGTTGGCGGGTCCTACAATGAGCAGTTCTTC.

This chain uses TRBV28 with TRBJ1-5; D uncertain. The length of the CDR3 is 14 residues. CDR1 and CDR2 (germline): MDHEN, SYDVKM. V was cut by 7 bases and J by 2 bases, with 12 bases left in between. This CDR3 is CASTPTMGNQPQHF. CDR3 coding DNA: TGTGCCAGCACTCCAACGATGGGCAATCAGCCCCAGCATTTT.

This clonotype showed up just a few times. The J gene is TRBJ2-3, the V gene TRBV30, with unresolved D. Germline CDR1 reads GTSNPN; CDR2 reads SVGIG (reference sequence). CDR3 length: 15 residues. V lost 1 base, J lost 1 base, and 12 bases lay in between. CDR3 residues: CAWSGGRSGTDTQYF. Written as DNA, the CDR3 is TGTGCCTGGAGTGGAGGACGGAGCGGCACAGATACGCAGTATTTT.

This clonotype was counted between two and nine times. The V call is TRBV10-3, the J call TRBJ2-3; TRBD2 matches 8 bases. Per germline, CDR1 ENHRY and CDR2 SYGVKD. J was trimmed by 6 bases and V by 4 bases; bases with no gene match: 9. This CDR3 region has 15 residues. CDR3 region: CAISAGAGGTDTQYF. CDR3 DNA sequence: TGTGCCATCAGTGCCGGGGCGGGAGGAACGGATACGCAGTATTTT.

The chain combines TRBV7-8 with TRBJ1-3, with 9 positions matching TRBD1. CDR3 length: 18 residues. J lost 0 bases, V lost 4 bases, and 10 bases had no gene match. Germline lookup yields CDR1 SGHVS and CDR2 FQNEAQ. The CDR3 here is CASSSSPGTGTSGNTIYF. The CDR3 region has the DNA TGTGCCAGCAGCTCGAGTCCCGGGACAGGGACCTCTGGAAACACCATATATTTT.

The rearrangement joins TRBV11-1 to TRBJ2-7; 13 bases map to TRBD2. Trimming took 2 bases from V and 4 from J; bases not matched to a gene: 2. CDR3 size: 15 residues. Germline lookup yields CDR1 SGHAT and CDR2 FQDESV (reference sequence). The CDR3 here is CASSLLGLAGYEQYF. In nucleotides, the CDR3 is TGTGCCAGCAGCTTATTGGGACTAGCGGGATACGAGCAGTACTTC.

The chain carries TRBV10-3 and TRBJ2-3, with 9 bases aligning to TRBD2. CDR1 and CDR2 (germline): ENHRY, SYGVKD. This CDR3 comprises 13 residues. V lost 10 bases, J lost 4 bases, and 6 bases stayed unmatched. CDR3 in amino acids: CATSTSGADTQYF. The CDR3 DNA sequence: TGTGCCACCTCGACTAGCGGTGCAGATACGCAGTATTTT.

The rearrangement joins TRBV1 to TRBJ2-3; TRBD2 is taken as the D call from the table, unchecked against the DNA. TRBV1 is an annotated pseudogene. The CDR3 totals 15 residues. The CDR3 sequence: CTRLDGTSGTDTQYF. The CDR3 DNA reads as TGCACCAGGCTTGACGGGACTAGCGGCACAGATACGCAGTATTTT.

This chain uses TRBV11-2 with TRBJ1-3; 8 bases agree with TRBD1. The CDR3 totals 15 residues. Germline assignment: CDR1 SGHAT and CDR2 FQNNGV. J gave up 7 bases and V 5 bases, and 10 bases lay outside the gene matches. The CDR3 is CASSRMGQVVNTIYF. The CDR3 coding sequence is TGTGCCAGCAGCCGAATGGGACAGGTTGTCAACACCATATATTTT.

This clonotype was counted a few times. The chain couples TRBV5-1 to TRBJ1-1; 7 bases agree with TRBD1. J was trimmed by 6 bases and V by 0 bases; bases with no gene match: 2. The CDR3 loop spans 13 amino acids. Germline CDR1 SGHRS, CDR2 YFSETQ. The CDR3 sequence is CASSLGQGPEAFF. The CDR3 DNA reads TGCGCCAGCAGCTTGGGACAGGGACCTGAAGCTTTCTTT.

The chain joins TRBV7-6 to TRBJ2-5; unclear D gene. Trimming took 5 bases from V and 4 from J, leaving 14 bases between them. The CDR3 length is 14 residues. In germline, CDR1 is SGHVS, CDR2 FNYEAQ. The CDR3 DNA is TGTGCCAGCAGCACCGGTCCCAGATTAGAGACCCAGTACTTC. Translated: CASSTGPRLETQYF.

This clonotype was counted many times. The chain carries TRBV7-9 and TRBJ2-1, with TRBD2 matching over 10 bases. Unmatched junction bases numbered 6, after V lost 0 bases and J lost 4 bases. This CDR3 is built from 17 residues. Per germline, CDR1 SEHNR and CDR2 FQNEAQ (reference sequence). In nucleotides, the CDR3 is TGTGCCAGCAGCTTAGCGCGGGCTAGCGGGAGTTACAATGAGCAGTTCTTC. Amino acids: CASSLARASGSYNEQFF.